One sample yielded the 4 T cell receptor beta chains listed below, sequenced in a study of blood T cells in healthy people across ages. Sample-barcoded 5' priming and a J-beta primer mix drove a second PCR of roughly 6 to 12 cycles. TCRdb re-analysed the 5' RACE reads in MiXCR, keeping a single row per CDR3 protein. The sample lists roughly 800,000 distinct CDR3 sequences, 58% occurring once. Sequenced input: blood. Receptors were obtained from a man aged 30 to 45 in good health.

This clonotype was found a few times. This rearrangement joins TRBV7-2 to TRBJ1-2; no clear D. CDR3 length equals 11 residues. Deletions cut 2 bases from V and 7 bases from J, with 5 bases between. Germline V CDR1 and CDR2: SGHTA, FQGNSA. The chain's CDR3 is CASSLSGGYTF. In DNA form, the CDR3 reads TGTGCCAGCAGCTTATCTGGTGGCTACACCTTC.

This chain uses TRBV4-3 with TRBJ2-1; 7 nucleotides align to TRBD1. After removal of 0 bases from V and 7 bases from J, the junction contained 9 bases not matched to a gene. From germline, CDR1 is LGHNA and CDR2 YSLEER. The CDR3 has 16 amino acids. CDR3 sequence (DNA): TGCGCCAGCAGCCAAGAATCGCAGGGGGTATGGAATGAGCAGTTCTTC. It translates to CASSQESQGVWNEQFF.

This clonotype turned up a few times. The chain carries TRBV20-1 and TRBJ2-7; TRBD2 agrees at 8 bases. Looked up from germline, CDR1 is DFQATT and CDR2 is SNEGSKA (reference sequence). The V gene end was trimmed by 4 bases and the J gene end by 4 bases; junction bases not matched to a gene: 6. This CDR3 contains 13 residues. CDR3 region: CSAKTSGGYEQYF. CDR3 DNA: TGCAGTGCTAAAACTAGCGGAGGTTACGAGCAGTACTTC.

This clonotype was counted a few times. This chain joins TRBV9 and TRBJ2-1; D call uncertain. Trimming pared 4 bases from V and 12 bases from J, leaving 26 bases between. Per the germline V gene, CDR1 is SGDLS and CDR2 is YYNGEE. This CDR3 has 16 residues. This CDR3 is CASSPTWQVPYPGQFF. For the CDR3, the DNA is TGTGCCAGCAGCCCCACTTGGCAGGTTCCTTATCCGGGGCAGTTCTTC.